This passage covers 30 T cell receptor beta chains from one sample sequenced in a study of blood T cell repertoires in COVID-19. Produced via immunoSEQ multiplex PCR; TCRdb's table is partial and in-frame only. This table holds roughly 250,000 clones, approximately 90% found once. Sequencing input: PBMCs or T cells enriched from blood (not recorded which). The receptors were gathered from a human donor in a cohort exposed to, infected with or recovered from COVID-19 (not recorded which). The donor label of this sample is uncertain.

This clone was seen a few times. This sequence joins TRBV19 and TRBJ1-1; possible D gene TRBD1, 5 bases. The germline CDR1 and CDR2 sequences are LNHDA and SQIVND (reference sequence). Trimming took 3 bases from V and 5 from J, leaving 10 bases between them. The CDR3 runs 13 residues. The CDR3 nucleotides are TGTGCCAGTAGTATTGCAGGGCAAACTGAAGCTTTCTTT. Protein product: CASSIAGQTEAFF.

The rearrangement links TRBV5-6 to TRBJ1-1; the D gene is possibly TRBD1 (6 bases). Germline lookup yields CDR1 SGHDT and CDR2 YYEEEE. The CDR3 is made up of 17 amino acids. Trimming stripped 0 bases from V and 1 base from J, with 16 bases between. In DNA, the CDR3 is TGTGCCAGCAGCTTGGCCGGACAGAAAACTTGGAACACTGAAGCTTTCTTT. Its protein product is CASSLAGQKTWNTEAFF. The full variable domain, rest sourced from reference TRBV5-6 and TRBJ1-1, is DAGVTQSPTHLIKTRGQQVTLRCSPKSGHDTVSWYQQALGQGPQFIFQYYEEEERQRGNFPDRFSGHQFPNYSSELNVNALLLGDSALYLCASSLAGQKTWNTEAFFGQGTRLTVV.

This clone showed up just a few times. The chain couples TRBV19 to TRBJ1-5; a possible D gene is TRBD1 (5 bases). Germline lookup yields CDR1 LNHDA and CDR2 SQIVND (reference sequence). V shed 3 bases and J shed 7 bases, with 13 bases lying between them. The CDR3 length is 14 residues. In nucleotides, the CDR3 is TGTGCCAGTAGTATTTGGGGGGACGAACAGCCCCAGCATTTT. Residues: CASSIWGDEQPQHF.

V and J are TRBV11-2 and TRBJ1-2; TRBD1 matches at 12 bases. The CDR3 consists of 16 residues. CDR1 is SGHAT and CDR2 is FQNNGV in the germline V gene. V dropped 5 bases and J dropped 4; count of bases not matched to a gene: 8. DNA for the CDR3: TGTGCCAGCAGCCCCGGGACAGGGGGCAAAGTCTATGGCTACACCTTC. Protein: CASSPGTGGKVYGYTF. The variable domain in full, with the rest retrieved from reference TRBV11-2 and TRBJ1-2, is EAGVAQSPRYKIIEKRQSVAFWCNPISGHATLYWYQQILGQGPKLLIQFQNNGVVDDSQLPKDRFSAERLKGVDSTLKIQPAKLEDSAVYLCASSPGTGGKVYGYTFGSGTRLTVV.

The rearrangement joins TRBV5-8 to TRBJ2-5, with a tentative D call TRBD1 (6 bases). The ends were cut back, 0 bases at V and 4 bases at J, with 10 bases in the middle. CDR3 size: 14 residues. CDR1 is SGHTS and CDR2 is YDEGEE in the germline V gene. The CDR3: CASSLDRVGETQYF. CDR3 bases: TGTGCCAGCAGCTTGGACAGGGTTGGAGAGACCCAGTACTTC.

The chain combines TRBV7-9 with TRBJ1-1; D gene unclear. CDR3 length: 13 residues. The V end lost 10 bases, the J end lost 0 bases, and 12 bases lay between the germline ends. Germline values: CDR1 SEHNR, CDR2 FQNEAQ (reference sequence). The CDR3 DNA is TGTGCCACGGTGTGGGCGATGAACACTGAAGCTTTCTTT. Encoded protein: CATVWAMNTEAFF.

The CDR3 DNA sequence: TGCAGCGTTGACAGTGAAGCTAACTATGGCTACACCTTC. Translating gives CSVDSEANYGYTF. V usage is TRBV29-1 and J usage is TRBJ1-2; D gene unclear. The CDR3 covers 13 residues. V was pared by 3 bases and J by 0 bases, with 8 bases between. From germline, CDR1 is SQVTM and CDR2 ANQGSEA. The full variable domain, completed using reference TRBV29-1 and TRBJ1-2, is SAVISQKPSRDICQRGTSLTIQCQVDSQVTMMFWYRQQPGQSLTLIATANQGSEATYESGFVIDKFPISRPNLTFSTLTVSNMSPEDSSIYLCSVDSEANYGYTFGSGTRLTVV.

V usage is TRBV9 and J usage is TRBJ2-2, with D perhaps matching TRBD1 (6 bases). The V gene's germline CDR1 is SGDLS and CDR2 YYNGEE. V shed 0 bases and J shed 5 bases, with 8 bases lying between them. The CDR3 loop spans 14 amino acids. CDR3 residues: CASSVVGGTGELFF. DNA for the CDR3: TGTGCCAGCAGCGTAGTAGGGGGAACCGGGGAGCTGTTTTTT. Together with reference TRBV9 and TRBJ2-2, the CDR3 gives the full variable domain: DSGVTQTPKHLITATGQRVTLRCSPRSGDLSVYWYQQSLDQGLQFLIQYYNGEERAKGNILERFSAQQFPDLHSELNLSSLELGDSALYFCASSVVGGTGELFFGEGSRLTVL.

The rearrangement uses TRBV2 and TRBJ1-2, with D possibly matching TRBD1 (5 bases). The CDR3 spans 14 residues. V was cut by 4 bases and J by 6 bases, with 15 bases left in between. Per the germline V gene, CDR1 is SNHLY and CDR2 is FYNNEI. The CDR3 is CASSARGRGNGYTF. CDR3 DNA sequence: TGTGCCAGCAGTGCTCGGGGTCGGGGGAATGGCTACACCTTC.

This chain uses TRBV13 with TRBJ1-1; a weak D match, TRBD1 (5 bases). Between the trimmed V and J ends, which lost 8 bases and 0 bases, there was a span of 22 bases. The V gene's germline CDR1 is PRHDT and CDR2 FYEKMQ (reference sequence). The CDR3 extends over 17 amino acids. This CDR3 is CASHKRKPVGVNTEAFF. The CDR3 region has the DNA TGTGCCAGCCACAAACGGAAACCCGTAGGGGTGAACACTGAAGCTTTCTTT.

CDR3 region: CAWGGTGLYEQYF. CDR3 bases: TGTGCCTGGGGGGGGACAGGTCTTTACGAGCAGTACTTC. The gene calls are TRBV30 and TRBJ2-7; 8 nucleotides align to TRBD1. The CDR3 length is 13 residues. J gave up 4 bases and V 5 bases, and 7 bases lay outside the gene matches. Germline V gene sequence: CDR1 GTSNPN, CDR2 SVGIG (reference sequence).

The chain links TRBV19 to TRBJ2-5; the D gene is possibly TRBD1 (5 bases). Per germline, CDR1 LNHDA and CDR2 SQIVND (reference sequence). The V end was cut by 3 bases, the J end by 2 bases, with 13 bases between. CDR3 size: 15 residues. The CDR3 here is CASSIQGRGQETQYF. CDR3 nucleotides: TGTGCCAGTAGTATCCAGGGTAGGGGTCAAGAGACCCAGTACTTC.

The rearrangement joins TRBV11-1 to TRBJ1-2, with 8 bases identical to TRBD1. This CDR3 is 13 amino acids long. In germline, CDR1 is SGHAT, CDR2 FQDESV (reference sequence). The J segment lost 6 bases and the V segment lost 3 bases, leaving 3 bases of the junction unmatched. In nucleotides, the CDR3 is TGTGCCAGCAGCTTGGACAGGGCTAATGGCTACACCTTC. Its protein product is CASSLDRANGYTF.

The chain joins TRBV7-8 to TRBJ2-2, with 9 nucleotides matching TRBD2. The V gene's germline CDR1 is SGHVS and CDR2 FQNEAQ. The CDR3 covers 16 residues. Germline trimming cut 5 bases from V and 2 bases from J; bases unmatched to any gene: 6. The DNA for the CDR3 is TGTGCCAGCAGCCAAAGCGGGGGGCTCAACACCGGGGAGCTGTTTTTT. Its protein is CASSQSGGLNTGELFF.

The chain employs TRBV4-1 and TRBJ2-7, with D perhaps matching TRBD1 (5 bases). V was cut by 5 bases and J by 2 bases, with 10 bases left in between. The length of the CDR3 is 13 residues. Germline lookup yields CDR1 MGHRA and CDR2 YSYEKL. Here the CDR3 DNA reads TGCGCCAGCAGCGTTCAGGGCGCCTACGAGCAGTACTTC. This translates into CASSVQGAYEQYF.

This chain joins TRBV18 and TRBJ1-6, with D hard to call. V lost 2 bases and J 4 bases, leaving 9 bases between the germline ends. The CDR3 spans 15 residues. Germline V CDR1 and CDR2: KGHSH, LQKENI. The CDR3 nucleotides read TGTGCCAGCTCACCAGCTGGCAATTATAATTCACCCCTCCACTTT. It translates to CASSPAGNYNSPLHF.

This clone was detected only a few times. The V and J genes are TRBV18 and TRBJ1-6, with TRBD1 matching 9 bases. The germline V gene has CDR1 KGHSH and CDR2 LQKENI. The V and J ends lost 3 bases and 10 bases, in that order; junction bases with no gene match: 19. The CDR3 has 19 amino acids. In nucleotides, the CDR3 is TGTGCCAGCTCACCCCTAAACCCGACAGGGGGGGAGCGGGGATCACCCCTCCACTTT. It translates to CASSPLNPTGGERGSPLHF.

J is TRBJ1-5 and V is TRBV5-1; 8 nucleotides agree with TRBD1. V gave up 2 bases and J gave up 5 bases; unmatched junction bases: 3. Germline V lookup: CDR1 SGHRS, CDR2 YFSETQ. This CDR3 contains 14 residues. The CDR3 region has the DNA TGCGCCAGCAGCTTTTCAGGGGGCGATCAGCCCCAGCATTTT. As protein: CASSFSGGDQPQHF.

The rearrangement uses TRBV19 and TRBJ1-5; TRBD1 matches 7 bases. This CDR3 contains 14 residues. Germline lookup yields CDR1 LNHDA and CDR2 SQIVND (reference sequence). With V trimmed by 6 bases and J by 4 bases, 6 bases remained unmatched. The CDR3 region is CASSQMTGNQPQHF. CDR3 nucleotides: TGTGCCAGTAGCCAAATGACAGGGAATCAGCCCCAGCATTTT.

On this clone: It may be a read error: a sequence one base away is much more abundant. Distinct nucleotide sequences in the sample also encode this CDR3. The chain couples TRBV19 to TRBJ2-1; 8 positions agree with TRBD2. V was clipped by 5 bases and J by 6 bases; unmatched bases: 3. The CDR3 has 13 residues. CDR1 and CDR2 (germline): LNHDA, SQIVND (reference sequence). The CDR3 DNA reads TGTGCCAGTAGTGCCGGACTAGCCAATGAGCAGTTCTTC. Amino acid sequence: CASSAGLANEQFF.

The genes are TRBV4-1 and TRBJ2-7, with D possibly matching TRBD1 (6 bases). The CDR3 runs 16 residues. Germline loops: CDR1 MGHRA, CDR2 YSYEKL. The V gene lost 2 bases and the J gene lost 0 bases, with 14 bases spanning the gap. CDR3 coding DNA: TGCGCCAGCAGCCAAAGAACAGGGTATAGCTCCTACGAGCAGTACTTC. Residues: CASSQRTGYSSYEQYF.

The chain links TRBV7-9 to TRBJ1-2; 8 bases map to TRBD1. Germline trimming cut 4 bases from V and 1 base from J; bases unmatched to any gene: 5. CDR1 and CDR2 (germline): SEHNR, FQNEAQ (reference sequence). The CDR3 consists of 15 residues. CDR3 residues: CASSSQTGVNYGYTF. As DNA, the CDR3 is TGTGCCAGCAGCTCCCAGACAGGGGTTAACTATGGCTACACCTTC.

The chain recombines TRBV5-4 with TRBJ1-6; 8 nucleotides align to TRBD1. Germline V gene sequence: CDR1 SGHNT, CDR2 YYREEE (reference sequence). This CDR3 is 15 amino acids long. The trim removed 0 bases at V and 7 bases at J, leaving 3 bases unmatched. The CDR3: CASSLAGTGNSPLHF. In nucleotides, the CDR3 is TGTGCCAGCAGCTTGGCCGGGACAGGCAATTCACCCCTCCACTTT.

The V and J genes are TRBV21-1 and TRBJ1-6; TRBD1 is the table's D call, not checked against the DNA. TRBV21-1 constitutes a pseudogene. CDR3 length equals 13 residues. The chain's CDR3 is CARKQGNNSPLHF. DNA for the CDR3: TGTGCCAGGAAACAGGGAAATAATTCACCCCTCCACTTT.

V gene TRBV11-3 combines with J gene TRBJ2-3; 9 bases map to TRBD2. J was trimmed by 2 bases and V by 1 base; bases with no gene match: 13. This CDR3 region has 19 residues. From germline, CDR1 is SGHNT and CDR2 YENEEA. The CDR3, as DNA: TGTGCCAGCAGCTTAGTGCCCCTTGCGCTAGCGGGGTACACAGATACGCAGTATTTT. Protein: CASSLVPLALAGYTDTQYF.

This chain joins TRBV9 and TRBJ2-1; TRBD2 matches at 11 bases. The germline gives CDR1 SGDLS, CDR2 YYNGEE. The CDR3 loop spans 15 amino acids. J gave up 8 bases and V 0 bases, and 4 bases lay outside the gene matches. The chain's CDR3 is CASSVVAGGWYEQFF. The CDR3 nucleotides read TGTGCCAGCAGCGTAGTAGCGGGGGGGTGGTATGAGCAGTTCTTC.

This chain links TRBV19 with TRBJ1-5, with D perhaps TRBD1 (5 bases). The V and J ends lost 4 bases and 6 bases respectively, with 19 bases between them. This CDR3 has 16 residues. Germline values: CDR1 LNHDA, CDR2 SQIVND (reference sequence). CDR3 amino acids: CASSNTDLGQGQPQHF. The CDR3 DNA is TGTGCCAGTAGTAACACCGATCTAGGTCAGGGTCAGCCCCAGCATTTT.

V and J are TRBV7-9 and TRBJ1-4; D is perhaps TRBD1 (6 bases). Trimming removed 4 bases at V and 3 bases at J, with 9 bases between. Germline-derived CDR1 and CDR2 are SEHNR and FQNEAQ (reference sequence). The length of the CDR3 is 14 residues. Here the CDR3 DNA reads TGTGCCAGCAGCTCACAGGGCTCTAATGAAAAACTGTTTTTT. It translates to CASSSQGSNEKLFF.

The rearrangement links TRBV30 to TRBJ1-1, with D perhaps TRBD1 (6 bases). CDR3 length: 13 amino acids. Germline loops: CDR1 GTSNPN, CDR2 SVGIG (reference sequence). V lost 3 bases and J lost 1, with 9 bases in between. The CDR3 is CAWRRGANTEAFF. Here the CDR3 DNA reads TGTGCCTGGAGACGGGGGGCGAACACTGAAGCTTTCTTT. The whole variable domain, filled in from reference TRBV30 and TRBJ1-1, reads SQTIHQWPATLVQPVGSPLSLECTVEGTSNPNLYWYRQAAGRGLQLLFYSVGIGQISSEVPQNLSASRPQDRQFILSSKKLLLSDSGFYLCAWRRGANTEAFFGQGTRLTVV.

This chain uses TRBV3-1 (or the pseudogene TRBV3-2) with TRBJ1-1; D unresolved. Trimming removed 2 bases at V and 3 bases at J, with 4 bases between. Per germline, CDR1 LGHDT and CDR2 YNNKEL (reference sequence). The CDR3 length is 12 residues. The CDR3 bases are TGTGCCAGCAGCCAAACAGACACTGAAGCTTTCTTT. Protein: CASSQTDTEAFF.